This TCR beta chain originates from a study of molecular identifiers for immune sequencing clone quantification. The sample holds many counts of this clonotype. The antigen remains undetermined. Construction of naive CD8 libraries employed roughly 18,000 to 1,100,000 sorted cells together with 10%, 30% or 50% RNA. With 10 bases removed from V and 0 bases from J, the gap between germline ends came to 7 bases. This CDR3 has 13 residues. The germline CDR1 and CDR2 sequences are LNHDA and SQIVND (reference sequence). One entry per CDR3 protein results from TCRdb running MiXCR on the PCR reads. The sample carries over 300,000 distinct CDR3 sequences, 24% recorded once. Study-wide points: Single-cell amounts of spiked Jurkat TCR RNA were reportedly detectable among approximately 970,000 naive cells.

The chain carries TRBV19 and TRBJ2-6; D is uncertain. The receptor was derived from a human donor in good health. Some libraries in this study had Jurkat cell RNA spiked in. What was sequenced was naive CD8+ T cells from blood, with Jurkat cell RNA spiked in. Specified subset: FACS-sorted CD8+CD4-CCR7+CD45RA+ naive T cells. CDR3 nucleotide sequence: TGTGCCACCAGAGGCTCTGGGGCCAACGTCCTGACTTTC. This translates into CATRGSGANVLTF.